The 19 T cell receptor beta chains given below trace back to one sample, sequenced in a study of cytomegalovirus exposure and HLA in healthy donors. PCR involved 60 Vbeta and 13 Jbeta primers. Clones were sequenced by immunoSEQ multiplex PCR, and TCRdb holds only the in-frame ones, with some missing. The repertoire holds some 140,000 clones, about 76% seen once, with more than 3% in the top ten. Sequencing was carried out using PBMCs. Every receptor here comes from a female donor in good health and CMV-seronegative.

The chain uses TRBV19 and TRBJ2-2; 8 bases are shared with TRBD2. The CDR3 runs to 15 residues. Germline V gene sequence: CDR1 LNHDA, CDR2 SQIVND (reference sequence). The V segment lost 5 bases and the J segment 3 bases; nucleotides outside the gene matches: 5. This CDR3 is CASSFTSGDTGELFF. For the CDR3, the DNA is TGTGCCAGTAGTTTTACTAGCGGAGACACCGGGGAGCTGTTTTTT.

The chain couples TRBV6-5 to TRBJ1-2; D might be TRBD1 (5 bases). CDR1 is MNHEY and CDR2 is SVGAGI in the germline V gene. This CDR3 region has 14 residues. Deletions cut 7 bases from V and 4 bases from J, with 16 bases between. The DNA of the CDR3 is TGTGCCAGCACCGACGTCCCGGGGGGCTATGGCTACACCTTC. As protein: CASTDVPGGYGYTF.

There are a few counts of this clone. This rearrangement joins TRBV6-1 to TRBJ1-6; D unresolved. This CDR3 is 13 amino acids long. Trimming removed 4 bases from V and 10 bases from J, with 11 bases in between. Germline values: CDR1 MNHNS, CDR2 SASEGT. CDR3 nucleotide sequence: TGTGCCAGCAGTGGGACTATGAGCTCACCCCTCCACTTT. Translation: CASSGTMSSPLHF.

This clone came up a few times. The chain recombines TRBV4-1 with TRBJ2-7; 11 nucleotides agree with TRBD1. The J segment lost 3 bases and the V segment lost 0 bases, leaving 7 bases of the junction unmatched. CDR1 is MGHRA, CDR2 YSYEKL, per germline. CDR3 size: 17 residues. CDR3 protein: CASSQDFEGQGDYEQYF. CDR3 DNA: TGCGCCAGCAGCCAAGATTTTGAGGGACAGGGGGACTACGAGCAGTACTTC.

The DNA for the CDR3 is TGTGCCAGCAGCTTACCGACTGGCTTATCCACAGATACGCAGTATTTT. It is translated as CASSLPTGLSTDTQYF. This chain links TRBV28 with TRBJ2-3; no firm D call. Germline CDR1 reads MDHEN; CDR2 reads SYDVKM. CDR3 length: 16 amino acids. The V and J ends lost 6 bases and 2 bases respectively, with 18 bases between them.

The gene calls are TRBV6-6 and TRBJ1-5; D uncertain. The CDR3 is 14 residues long. From germline, CDR1 is MNHNY and CDR2 SVGAGI (reference sequence). Trimming removed 7 bases at V and 3 bases at J, with 13 bases between. The CDR3 loop reads CASNPGVHNQPQHF. Written as DNA, the CDR3 is TGTGCCAGCAATCCCGGGGTACACAATCAGCCCCAGCATTTT.

The chain links TRBV29-1 to TRBJ2-1; D possibly corresponds to TRBD2 (6 bases). V gave up 7 bases and J gave up 10 bases, with 17 bases separating them. Germline V gene sequence: CDR1 SQVTM, CDR2 ANQGSEA. This CDR3 comprises 12 residues. The CDR3 coding sequence is TGCAGCGGCGGGGAGATAAGCCGGGAGCAGTTCTTC. This sequence encodes CSGGEISREQFF.

The genes are TRBV9 and TRBJ2-7, with 13 bases matching TRBD2. The CDR3 consists of 15 residues. Germline CDR1 reads SGDLS; CDR2 reads YYNGEE. The J segment lost 5 bases and the V segment lost 0 bases, leaving 2 bases of the junction unmatched. CDR3 amino acids: CASSVAGTSGNEQYF. In nucleotides, the CDR3 is TGTGCCAGCAGCGTAGCCGGGACTAGCGGGAACGAGCAGTACTTC.

In its sample, this clone was seen a few times. J is TRBJ1-1 and V is TRBV5-6, with TRBD1 identical over 8 bases. The CDR3 runs to 14 residues. V shed 3 bases and J 1 base; nucleotides not matched to a gene: 2. Germline V gene data show CDR1 as SGHDT and CDR2 as YYEEEE. CDR3 loop: CASSSTGGNTEAFF. CDR3 DNA: TGTGCCAGCAGCTCCACAGGGGGGAACACTGAAGCTTTCTTT.

The rearrangement joins TRBV10-3 to TRBJ1-4; a possible D gene is TRBD1 (6 bases). The CDR3 length is 16 residues. CDR1 and CDR2 from the germline V gene are ENHRY and SYGVKD. V lost 3 bases, J lost 8 bases, and 19 bases lay in between. CDR3 residues: CAISDSGGSRGEKLFF. CDR3 nucleotide sequence: TGTGCCATCAGTGATTCGGGGGGCAGTAGAGGGGAAAAACTGTTTTTT.

The CDR3 nucleotides read TGTGCCAGCAGTTCTCGACTAGCTCCGTACAATGAGCAGTTCTTC. As protein: CASSSRLAPYNEQFF. The V gene is TRBV9, the J gene TRBJ2-1; 7 nucleotides match TRBD2. V was pared by 5 bases and J by 4 bases, with 9 bases of the junction left unmatched. The CDR3 covers 15 residues. Germline values: CDR1 SGDLS, CDR2 YYNGEE.

This CDR3 reads CASRWDRGSTDTQYF. Written as DNA, the CDR3 is TGTGCCAGCAGGTGGGACAGGGGAAGCACAGATACGCAGTATTTT. This sequence joins TRBV5-4 and TRBJ2-3; 10 nucleotides match TRBD1. The J segment lost 0 bases and the V segment lost 5 bases, leaving 3 bases of the junction unmatched. The CDR3 spans 15 residues. Germline lookup yields CDR1 SGHNT and CDR2 YYREEE (reference sequence).

The V gene is TRBV7-8, the J gene TRBJ2-7; a possible D gene is TRBD1 (6 bases). From germline, CDR1 is SGHVS and CDR2 FQNEAQ. V was clipped by 5 bases and J by 0 bases, with 14 bases between them. CDR3 length equals 15 residues. The CDR3 region is CASSPKTGSSYEQYF. CDR3 DNA: TGTGCCAGCAGCCCTAAAACAGGGAGCTCCTACGAGCAGTACTTC.

This clone came up a few times. The V and J genes are TRBV5-1 and TRBJ2-5; TRBD1 is a possible D gene (5 bases). V lost 5 bases to trimming and J lost 0 bases, with 11 bases between them. Germline loops: CDR1 SGHRS, CDR2 YFSETQ. The CDR3 covers 14 residues. CDR3 nucleotide sequence: TGCGCCAGCAGACCAAACAGGAACCAAGAGACCCAGTACTTC. This gives the protein CASRPNRNQETQYF.

The CDR3 DNA reads as TGCGCCAGCAGCTTGGCACCTATAGCGGGAGGGGAGACCCAGTACTTC. It codes for CASSLAPIAGGETQYF. V gene TRBV5-1 combines with J gene TRBJ2-5, with 11 bases matching TRBD2. J lost 5 bases, V lost 0 bases, and 6 bases had no gene match. The CDR3 consists of 16 residues. The germline CDR1 and CDR2 sequences are SGHRS and YFSETQ.

The chain is built from TRBV11-3 and TRBJ2-7; 10 bases align to TRBD1. The V gene's germline CDR1 is SGHNT and CDR2 YENEEA. This CDR3 is 15 amino acids long. The ends lost 3 bases at V and 7 bases at J; junction bases unmatched: 9. As DNA, the CDR3 is TGTGCCAGCAGCTTGCAGGGACAGGGGTTGGGGGAGCAGTACTTC. Protein: CASSLQGQGLGEQYF.

The chain couples TRBV19 to TRBJ1-1; no clear D. Germline loops: CDR1 LNHDA, CDR2 SQIVND (reference sequence). The CDR3 covers 14 residues. Trimming cost V 4 bases and J 7 bases, with 16 bases left between them. CDR3 coding DNA: TGTGCCAGTAGTAGAGGGAGGCCACCATATGAAGCTTTCTTT. Protein: CASSRGRPPYEAFF.

V is TRBV10-3 and J is TRBJ2-1, with 12 nucleotides matching TRBD2. Germline V gene lookup returns CDR1 ENHRY and CDR2 SYGVKD. The CDR3 has 16 residues. With 0 bases clipped from V and 9 bases from J, the junction kept 6 bases outside the gene matches. The CDR3: CAISESETSGSGEQFF. The CDR3 DNA reads TGTGCCATCAGTGAGTCTGAGACTAGCGGGAGCGGTGAGCAGTTCTTC.

J is TRBJ2-2 and V is TRBV27; 11 bases line up with TRBD2. Germline V gene data show CDR1 as MNHEY and CDR2 as SMNVEV (reference sequence). Trimming cost V 4 bases and J 6 bases; bases outside gene matches: 7. CDR3 length: 16 amino acids. CDR3 residues: CASSYSSGRSSGELFF. The CDR3 DNA is TGTGCCAGCAGTTATTCTAGCGGGAGGTCCTCCGGGGAGCTGTTTTTT.